Below, one TCR beta chain is given with its context. The antigen remains undetermined. The sample comes from a study of T cell responses to AZD1222 COVID-19 vaccine. The study's findings and limits: Vaccine-related CD4 TCRs covered spike, predominating at 160-218 and 743-854. Reports say nearly half of spike-specific TCRs go after unmutated variant regions. Only a handful of AZD1222 recipients, roughly 6 in all, had baseline seropositivity.

This CDR3 contains 14 residues. With 3 bases removed from V and 1 base from J, the gap between germline ends came to 9 bases. Germline V gene sequence: CDR1 WSHSY, CDR2 SAAADI. This table comes from immunoSEQ multiplex PCR, and its TCRdb copy is limited to in-frame clones, with some not included. The sample lists roughly 140,000 clones, 88% occurring once. The rearrangement joins TRBV10-2 to TRBJ1-1; D gene ambiguous. This clonotype was sampled from an adult in good health. The sample in question was peripheral blood, obtained on day 0 of AZD1222 vaccination. CDR3 sequence reads: CASSDPYGNTEAFF. CDR3 coding DNA: TGCGCCAGCAGTGATCCTTACGGGAACACTGAAGCTTTCTTT.